A single sample gave rise to the 18 T cell receptor beta chains below, sequenced in a study of response to subunit inactivated influenza vaccine (dated by TCRdb to 2016 to 2018). Receptor libraries were prepared by RT-PCR. Instrument used: Illumina HiSeq 2500. TCRdb's own reprocessing of the public reads used fastp at Q25 and MiXCR and kept productive beta chains. All rows with the same CDR3 protein become a single entry with the most common DNA and genes. For this sample there are about 700,000 distinct CDR3 sequences; 11% to 15% appear just once. In total, the top ten clones hold 6% to 8% of the sample. Sequencing was performed on PBMCs from blood, taken approximately 15 days before vaccination. The receptor source for this set is a man in his forties or fifties who received an inactivated influenza vaccine. Donor details come from another sample of the same person, matched by shared clones.

This clonotype was observed a handful of times. The V gene is TRBV3-1, the J gene TRBJ2-2; 7 nucleotides match TRBD2. The CDR3 consists of 15 residues. CDR1 and CDR2 (germline): LGHDT, YNNKEL (reference sequence). Losses at the gene ends were 0 bases for V and 4 bases for J; bases not matched to a gene: 2. CDR3: CASSQERTSTGELFF. In DNA form, the CDR3 reads TGTGCCAGCAGCCAAGAGCGGACTAGCACCGGGGAGCTGTTTTTT.

This chain uses TRBV5-1 with TRBJ2-3, with D unresolved. The CDR3 runs to 13 residues. Trimming shortened V by 4 bases and J by 6 bases, and 12 bases separated the two germline ends. CDR1 and CDR2 from the germline V gene are SGHRS and YFSETQ. CDR3 DNA: TGCGCCAGCAGCATTAGACTTAGCGATACGCAGTATTTT. Protein product: CASSIRLSDTQYF.

There are a few counts of this clonotype. The chain recombines TRBV20-1 with TRBJ2-5; D ambiguous. This CDR3 is built from 12 residues. Trimming stripped 3 bases from V and 7 bases from J, with 12 bases between. Germline loops: CDR1 DFQATT, CDR2 SNEGSKA (reference sequence). The CDR3 loop is CSASYSEWTQYF. CDR3 DNA: TGCAGTGCTAGTTACTCCGAGTGGACCCAGTACTTC.

The chain links TRBV27 to TRBJ2-7; D is ambiguous. The V gene lost 5 bases and the J gene lost 0 bases, with 14 bases spanning the gap. This CDR3 comprises 15 residues. Per the germline V gene, CDR1 is MNHEY and CDR2 is SMNVEV (reference sequence). The CDR3 bases are TGTGCCAGCAGTAGCCTGGGCAGCGTCTCCTACGAGCAGTACTTC. As protein: CASSSLGSVSYEQYF.

This chain links TRBV7-9 with TRBJ2-7, with TRBD1 matching over 8 bases. The trim removed 7 bases at V and 6 bases at J, leaving 11 bases unmatched. The CDR3 spans 14 residues. Germline V gene lookup returns CDR1 SEHNR and CDR2 FQNEAQ (reference sequence). CDR3: CASKIGQGAREQYF. CDR3 sequence (DNA): TGTGCCAGCAAGATAGGGCAGGGGGCGCGCGAGCAGTACTTC.

This sequence joins TRBV20-1 and TRBJ2-7, with D possibly TRBD2 on 5 matching bases. The CDR3 sequence is 14 residues long. V dropped 2 bases and J dropped 7 bases, with 18 bases sitting between them. Germline values: CDR1 DFQATT, CDR2 SNEGSKA (reference sequence). Written as DNA, the CDR3 is TGCAGTGCTAGATCCCCGGCCAGACCGGGGGAGCAGTACTTC. This gives the protein CSARSPARPGEQYF.

The chain recombines TRBV2 with TRBJ2-2; TRBD2 matches at 7 bases. Trimming removed 4 bases from V and 6 bases from J; junction bases left unmatched: 5. The CDR3 loop spans 14 amino acids. Germline V gene data show CDR1 as SNHLY and CDR2 as FYNNEI. CDR3 sequence: CASSALAVSGELFF. The DNA for the CDR3 is TGTGCCAGCAGTGCCCTAGCGGTATCCGGGGAGCTGTTTTTT.

Details on this clonotype: A much larger clone lies one base from this, so it may be a read error. The chain employs TRBV4-2 and TRBJ2-1; tentatively, D is TRBD1 or TRBD2 (5 bases each). There are 20 residues in the CDR3. The V gene's germline CDR1 is LGHNA and CDR2 YNFKEQ. CDR3 amino acids: CASSPSLRIWPRDPYNEQIF. CDR3 coding DNA: TGTGCCAGCAGCCCCAGTTTAAGGATTTGGCCAAGGGACCCCTACAATGAGCAGATCTTC.

This rearrangement joins TRBV12-3 or TRBV12-4 to TRBJ1-2, with D perhaps matching TRBD1 (5 bases). Trimming cost V 1 base and J 9 bases, with 15 bases left between them. CDR3 length equals 14 residues. The CDR3 DNA reads as TGTGCCAGCAGTTTAGAGACAGACAGTTCGAGCTACACCTTC. Translation: CASSLETDSSSYTF.

This clonotype has only a few counts. The chain couples TRBV18 to TRBJ2-3, with no clear D. The germline V gene has CDR1 KGHSH and CDR2 LQKENI. Between the trimmed V and J ends, which lost 6 bases and 4 bases, there was a span of 8 bases. There are 12 residues in the CDR3. CDR3 DNA: TGTGCCAGCTCGACCACCCCAGATACGCAGTATTTT. Translation gives CASSTTPDTQYF.

The V call is TRBV29-1, the J call TRBJ2-5; D gene uncertain. The CDR3 runs 12 residues. Between the trimmed V and J ends, which lost 1 base and 8 bases, there was a span of 11 bases. CDR1 and CDR2 from the germline V gene are SQVTM and ANQGSEA. The CDR3 DNA is TGCAGCGTTGAAGTCGGGCGCGGAACCCAGTACTTC. It specifies CSVEVGRGTQYF.

This clonotype came up a few times. This chain connects TRBV7-8 to TRBJ2-3; 8 nucleotides match TRBD2. CDR3 length: 20 residues. Per the germline V gene, CDR1 is SGHVS and CDR2 is FQNEAQ. V was clipped by 0 bases and J by 4 bases; unmatched bases: 18. The DNA of the CDR3 is TGTGCCAGCAGCTTAGCGCGGTTAGCGGGGCATCTTTCTATGTCAGATACGCAGTATTTT. Its translation: CASSLARLAGHLSMSDTQYF.

The chain carries TRBV24-1 and TRBJ2-2; D is unclear. The CDR3 totals 13 residues. Germline assignment: CDR1 KGHDR and CDR2 SFDVKD. V lost 4 bases to trimming and J lost 9 bases, with 11 bases between them. The CDR3 reads CATSDPNVRELFF. In DNA form, the CDR3 reads TGTGCCACCAGTGACCCCAACGTGAGGGAGCTGTTTTTT.

Many counts were recorded for this clonotype. This sequence joins TRBV7-9 and TRBJ1-1; 8 bases align to TRBD1. Germline V CDR1 and CDR2: SEHNR, FQNEAQ (reference sequence). The CDR3 is 16 amino acids. The V and J ends lost 5 bases and 0 bases, in that order; junction bases with no gene match: 8. This CDR3 is CASSPTGTGLNTEAFF. In DNA, the CDR3 is TGTGCCAGCAGCCCGACCGGGACAGGATTGAACACTGAAGCTTTCTTT. Complete variable domain (other parts from reference TRBV7-9 and TRBJ1-1): DTGVSQNPRHKITKRGQNVTFRCDPISEHNRLYWYRQTLGQGPEFLTYFQNEAQLEKSRLLSDRFSAERPKGSFSTLEIQRTEQGDSAMYLCASSPTGTGLNTEAFFGQGTRLTVV.

This clonotype occurred a few times. The genes are TRBV6-1 and TRBJ2-5; D is perhaps TRBD2 (5 bases). Germline CDR1 MNHNS, CDR2 SASEGT. This CDR3 spans 16 amino acids. Deletions cut 4 bases from V and 1 base from J, with 16 bases between. Here the CDR3 DNA reads TGTGCCAGCAGTGCCAAACAGACGAGGGTCCAAGAGACCCAGTACTTC. It codes for CASSAKQTRVQETQYF.

The rearrangement links TRBV6-2 or TRBV6-3 to TRBJ1-2, with D possibly matching TRBD1 (6 bases). Looked up from germline, CDR1 is MNHEY and CDR2 is SVGEGT. This CDR3 is built from 16 residues. Trimming took 5 bases from V and 2 from J, leaving 18 bases between them. The CDR3, as DNA: TGTGCCAGCAGTCTCCCCTCCGGGACAACCAACTATGGCTACACCTTC. The encoded protein is CASSLPSGTTNYGYTF.

The rearrangement uses TRBV12-3 or TRBV12-4 and TRBJ2-1, with 12 bases identical to TRBD2. The CDR3 is 17 amino acids. V dropped 4 bases and J dropped 4; count of bases not matched to a gene: 8. CDR3 nucleotides: TGTGCCAGCAGTTATAGACTAGCGGGAGCTGGTTACAATGAGCAGTTCTTC. It specifies CASSYRLAGAGYNEQFF.

This clonotype was observed a handful of times. This chain joins TRBV6-5 and TRBJ2-3, with 9 bases lining up with TRBD1. The CDR3 sequence is 16 residues long. With V trimmed by 2 bases and J by 2 bases, 5 bases remained unmatched. The germline V gene has CDR1 MNHEY and CDR2 SVGAGI. The CDR3 region is CASSYPTGGNTDTQYF. CDR3 nucleotide sequence: TGTGCCAGCAGTTACCCGACAGGGGGAAACACAGATACGCAGTATTTT.